The 26 T cell receptor beta chains given below trace back to one sample, sequenced in a study of T cell responses to AZD1222 COVID-19 vaccine. Only in-frame clones appear in the TCRdb table, and some are missing; sequencing was by immunoSEQ multiplex PCR. The sample consists of over 100,000 clones, around nine tenths of them appearing once. The sequences come from peripheral blood, collected on day 0 of AZD1222 vaccination. The source of these receptors is an adult in good health.

This clone occurred a few times. This chain joins TRBV7-9 and TRBJ1-2; possibly TRBD1 for D (6 bases). Trimming left V 3 bases short and J 0 bases short, with 14 bases between. CDR1 and CDR2 (germline): SEHNR, FQNEAQ (reference sequence). The length of the CDR3 is 16 residues. The CDR3 region is CASSFGGAESNYGYTF. In nucleotides, the CDR3 is TGTGCCAGCAGCTTCGGGGGGGCCGAATCTAACTATGGCTACACCTTC.

The rearrangement links TRBV6-6 to TRBJ1-5; weak D call: TRBD1 (5 bases). V was shortened by 5 bases and J by 5 bases, with 16 bases between the two germline ends. The CDR3 has 15 amino acids. Germline V gene data show CDR1 as MNHNY and CDR2 as SVGAGI (reference sequence). This CDR3 is CASSQPSGEHQPQHF. CDR3 nucleotide sequence: TGTGCCAGCAGTCAACCTTCGGGGGAGCATCAGCCCCAGCATTTT.

The chain carries TRBV6-5 and TRBJ1-1; TRBD1 agrees at 8 bases. This CDR3 spans 14 amino acids. Germline values: CDR1 MNHEY, CDR2 SVGAGI. The trim removed 2 bases at V and 4 bases at J, leaving 3 bases unmatched. CDR3 loop: CASSYAGGGTEAFF. CDR3 nucleotide sequence: TGTGCCAGCAGTTACGCAGGGGGCGGCACTGAAGCTTTCTTT.

CDR3 in amino acids: CASSLGGPEDTQYF. In DNA form, the CDR3 reads TGCGCCAGCAGCTTGGGGGGTCCGGAAGATACGCAGTATTTT. This chain connects TRBV5-1 to TRBJ2-3; unclear D gene. V was pared by 0 bases and J by 5 bases, with 10 bases between. CDR1 SGHRS and CDR2 YFSETQ come from the germline V gene. The CDR3 has 14 residues.

This clone was seen a single time. The genes are TRBV19 and TRBJ1-2; D perhaps matches TRBD1 (5 bases). This CDR3 contains 15 residues. V lost 5 bases and J 0 bases, leaving 13 bases between the germline ends. Germline lookup yields CDR1 LNHDA and CDR2 SQIVND (reference sequence). Here the CDR3 reads CASSARDGSNYGYTF. The CDR3 bases are TGTGCCAGTAGTGCCCGGGACGGCTCTAACTATGGCTACACCTTC.

This rearrangement joins TRBV11-2 to TRBJ1-1; no clear D. Trimming left V 3 bases short and J 5 bases short, with 10 bases between. This CDR3 contains 13 residues. Germline V gives CDR1 SGHAT, CDR2 FQNNGV. The CDR3 coding sequence is TGTGCCAGCAGCTTCAGCGAACGAACTGAAGCTTTCTTT. It specifies CASSFSERTEAFF.

J is TRBJ1-1 and V is TRBV28; 7 nucleotides agree with TRBD1. The germline gives CDR1 MDHEN, CDR2 SYDVKM. The CDR3 has 16 amino acids. V gave up 1 base and J gave up 4 bases; unmatched junction bases: 9. The DNA of the CDR3 is TGTGCCAGCAGTTTATTTCAGGGTAGGGGGCCCACTGAAGCTTTCTTT. It yields the protein CASSLFQGRGPTEAFF.

In this sample, this clone turned up once. The V gene is TRBV30, the J gene TRBJ1-6; D is ambiguous. Trimming removed 0 bases at V and 0 bases at J, with 18 bases between. The CDR3 is made up of 19 amino acids. Germline CDR1 reads GTSNPN; CDR2 reads SVGIG (reference sequence). The CDR3 sequence: CAWSVRYDMTSSYNSPLHF. The CDR3 DNA follows: TGTGCCTGGAGTGTCCGATACGACATGACGAGCTCCTATAATTCACCCCTCCACTTT.

This clone showed up just a few times. The chain combines TRBV3-1 (or the pseudogene TRBV3-2) with TRBJ1-1, with D uncertain. The CDR3 contains 13 residues. V gave up 4 bases and J gave up 4 bases, with 10 bases separating them. Germline-derived CDR1 and CDR2 are LGHDT and YNNKEL (reference sequence). CDR3 coding DNA: TGTGCCAGCAGCCGAGACACTGGCACTGAAGCTTTCTTT. Translation: CASSRDTGTEAFF.

The chain carries TRBV6-6 and TRBJ2-1; possible D gene TRBD2, 7 bases. Germline CDR1 is MNHNY and CDR2 is SVGAGI (reference sequence). CDR3 length: 16 amino acids. V lost 0 bases to trimming and J lost 6 bases, with 15 bases between them. The CDR3 nucleotides read TGTGCCAGCAGTTACTCGAGTGGGGGGGCTGGCAATGAGCAGTTCTTC. This encodes CASSYSSGGAGNEQFF.

The chain links TRBV4-3 to TRBJ2-3; no firm D call. The CDR3 totals 14 residues. Germline V gene sequence: CDR1 LGHNA, CDR2 YSLEER. V lost 3 bases and J lost 1, with 8 bases in between. The CDR3 loop is CASSHDARTDTQYF. CDR3 sequence (DNA): TGCGCCAGCAGCCACGACGCCCGCACAGATACGCAGTATTTT.

This chain joins TRBV6-1 and TRBJ2-7; 7 nucleotides line up with TRBD1. Germline lookup yields CDR1 MNHNS and CDR2 SASEGT. Trimming at V came to 1 base and at J to 2 bases, leaving 5 bases not matched to a gene. The CDR3 loop spans 15 amino acids. CDR3 amino acids: CASSEGTGGPYEQYF. Here the CDR3 DNA reads TGTGCCAGCAGTGAAGGGACAGGCGGACCCTACGAGCAGTACTTC.

The chain has TRBV13 and TRBJ2-1, with D hard to call. Trimming left V 2 bases short and J 1 base short, with 9 bases between. The CDR3 is made up of 15 amino acids. Germline loops: CDR1 PRHDT, CDR2 FYEKMQ (reference sequence). CDR3: CASSLLEGSYNEQFF. The CDR3 nucleotides read TGTGCCAGCAGCTTACTAGAAGGGTCCTACAATGAGCAGTTCTTC. The variable domain in full, completed from reference TRBV13 and TRBJ2-1, reads AAGVIQSPRHLIKEKRETATLKCYPIPRHDTVYWYQQGPGQDPQFLISFYEKMQSDKGSIPDRFSAQQFSDYHSELNMSSLELGDSALYFCASSLLEGSYNEQFFGPGTRLTVL.

The rearrangement joins TRBV4-3 to TRBJ2-5; tentatively, D is TRBD2 (6 bases). Germline V lookup: CDR1 LGHNA, CDR2 YSLEER. V lost 2 bases and J 4 bases, leaving 11 bases between the germline ends. This CDR3 has 14 amino acids. The CDR3 bases are TGCGCCAGCAGCCAATCTCTCGGGGGAGAGACCCAGTACTTC. Translation gives CASSQSLGGETQYF.

The genes are TRBV6-1 and TRBJ2-7; a weak D match, TRBD2 (5 bases). Per the germline V gene, CDR1 is MNHNS and CDR2 is SASEGT. V lost 2 bases to trimming and J lost 3 bases, with 14 bases between them. The CDR3 loop spans 15 amino acids. CDR3 DNA sequence: TGTGCCAGCAGTGAATCAGCCTCCGGAGGCTACGAGCAGTACTTC. Translated, it gives CASSESASGGYEQYF.

This clone was counted once. V gene TRBV15 combines with J gene TRBJ2-1; D might be TRBD2 (5 bases). V was trimmed by 7 bases and J by 4 bases, leaving 17 bases between them. CDR1 and CDR2 (germline): LNHNV, YYDKDF (reference sequence). CDR3 length: 15 residues. The CDR3 here is CATMRGMGEYNEQFF. The CDR3 nucleotides read TGTGCCACCATGAGAGGGATGGGAGAATACAATGAGCAGTTCTTC.

The rearrangement links TRBV19 to TRBJ1-4, with 9 positions matching TRBD1. CDR3 length equals 15 residues. In germline, CDR1 is LNHDA, CDR2 SQIVND (reference sequence). The trim removed 4 bases at V and 7 bases at J, leaving 7 bases unmatched. The CDR3 nucleotides read TGTGCCAGTAGTACCGGGACAGGGAGTAGTGAAAAACTGTTTTTT. Translating it yields CASSTGTGSSEKLFF.

The chain couples TRBV10-2 to TRBJ1-5, with D perhaps TRBD1 (5 bases). The CDR3 contains 14 residues. V lost 2 bases and J lost 5, with 10 bases in between. Looked up from germline, CDR1 is WSHSY and CDR2 is SAAADI. In nucleotides, the CDR3 is TGCGCCAGCAGTGAGAGCAGGGCCGATCAGCCCCAGCATTTT. This codes for CASSESRADQPQHF.

This rearrangement joins TRBV3-1 (or the pseudogene TRBV3-2) to TRBJ1-3, with D unresolved. Trimming removed 0 bases at V and 4 bases at J, with 10 bases between. The CDR3 runs 15 residues. The V gene's germline CDR1 is LGHDT and CDR2 YNNKEL (reference sequence). For the CDR3, the DNA is TGTGCCAGCAGCCAAGAGGGTCCTCCGGGAAACACCATATATTTT. Translated, it gives CASSQEGPPGNTIYF.

The chain recombines TRBV30 with TRBJ1-2; D not resolved. The CDR3 is 13 residues long. The germline CDR1 and CDR2 sequences are GTSNPN and SVGIG (reference sequence). V was trimmed by 4 bases and J by 0 bases, leaving 9 bases between them. The CDR3 nucleotides are TGTGCCTGGACGGACCAGACTAACTATGGCTACACCTTC. It yields the protein CAWTDQTNYGYTF. The full variable domain, in which reference TRBV30 and TRBJ1-2 provide the parts outside the CDR3, is SQTIHQWPATLVQPVGSPLSLECTVEGTSNPNLYWYRQAAGRGLQLLFYSVGIGQISSEVPQNLSASRPQDRQFILSSKKLLLSDSGFYLCAWTDQTNYGYTFGSGTRLTVV.

The chain employs TRBV25-1 and TRBJ2-3, with 7 bases that match TRBD2. Trimming at V came to 1 base and at J to 1 base, leaving 2 bases not matched to a gene. Germline CDR1 MGHDK, CDR2 SYGVNS. The CDR3 loop spans 15 amino acids. In DNA form, the CDR3 reads TGTGCCAGCAGTGAATTCCGGGGGGGCACAGATACGCAGTATTTT. Translated: CASSEFRGGTDTQYF.

This chain links TRBV6-5 with TRBJ1-4, with D perhaps matching TRBD1 (6 bases). Germline V gene data show CDR1 as MNHEY and CDR2 as SVGAGI. The CDR3 consists of 15 residues. V shed 0 bases and J shed 8 bases, with 13 bases lying between them. As DNA, the CDR3 is TGTGCCAGCAGTTACTCCGGGGGGCGTAGGGAAAAACTGTTTTTT. This codes for CASSYSGGRREKLFF.

This chain uses TRBV27 with TRBJ2-6; weak D call: TRBD1 (6 bases). Between the trimmed V and J ends, which lost 6 bases and 2 bases, there was a span of 11 bases. The CDR3 has 15 residues. Germline V gives CDR1 MNHEY, CDR2 SMNVEV (reference sequence). The CDR3 loop reads CASSKGTTGANVLTF. As DNA, the CDR3 is TGTGCCAGCAGCAAGGGGACAACTGGGGCCAACGTCCTGACTTTC.

J is TRBJ1-4 and V is TRBV30; no reliable D call. V was clipped by 3 bases and J by 0 bases, with 8 bases between them. This CDR3 region has 14 residues. Germline lookup yields CDR1 GTSNPN and CDR2 SVGIG (reference sequence). CDR3 in DNA: TGTGCCTGGAGCCCCATTGCAACTAATGAAAAACTGTTTTTT. As protein: CAWSPIATNEKLFF.

V gene TRBV5-6 combines with J gene TRBJ1-2; 8 nucleotides agree with TRBD1. V shed 1 base and J 5 bases; nucleotides not matched to a gene: 10. There are 16 residues in the CDR3. CDR1 is SGHDT, CDR2 YYEEEE, per germline. The CDR3 loop is CASSLKGQGARYGYTF. DNA of the CDR3: TGTGCCAGCAGCTTGAAGGGCCAGGGGGCGCGTTATGGCTACACCTTC.

V and J are TRBV7-2 and TRBJ2-3, with 7 positions matching TRBD2. The CDR3 has 15 amino acids. Germline V gene data show CDR1 as SGHTA and CDR2 as FQGNSA. V was pared by 0 bases and J by 5 bases, with 5 bases of the junction left unmatched. In nucleotides, the CDR3 is TGTGCCAGCAGCTTAGCAACTGGGGGGGGAGATACGCAGTATTTT. Amino acids: CASSLATGGGDTQYF.